A selection of T cell receptor beta chains follows, all from one sample in a study of Ad26.COV2.S vaccination and SARS-CoV-2 variants. Using immunoSEQ multiplex PCR, the repertoire was profiled, and TCRdb retains in-frame clones only, with some absent. The data hold about 87,000 clones, with under 90% observed a single time. The source material was peripheral blood, sampled after recovery from COVID-19. Receptors were obtained from a human donor who had recovered from COVID-19. Each CDR3 is given with its conserved first and last residue. Fields, in order: V gene, D gene, clone size, J gene, CDR3 protein, CDR3 DNA. The D gene is left open where the match is weak. Clone size appears in some rows only: once, few, many, or a class for an expanded clone.

v_call: TRBV6-2/TRBV6-3
d_call: NA
clone_size: NA
j_call: TRBJ1-2
cdr3_aa: CASSSPLAGYGYTF
cdr3_nt: TGTGCCAGCAGTTCCCCTTTGGCAGGTTATGGCTACACCTTC

v_call: TRBV5-1
d_call: NA
clone_size: NA
j_call: TRBJ2-1
cdr3_aa: CASRKDRTGTYNEQFF
cdr3_nt: TGCGCCAGCAGGAAGGACCGGACTGGAACCTACAATGAGCAGTTCTTC

v_call: TRBV5-1
d_call: TRBD1
clone_size: NA
j_call: TRBJ2-5
cdr3_aa: CASSPAQGRGETQYF
cdr3_nt: TGCGCCAGCAGCCCGGCCCAGGGCAGGGGGGAGACCCAGTACTTC

v_call: TRBV5-5
d_call: TRBD1
clone_size: NA
j_call: TRBJ1-2
cdr3_aa: CASSPRTGGIGSRGYTF
cdr3_nt: TGTGCCAGCAGCCCACGGACAGGGGGCATAGGGTCACGGGGCTACACCTTC

v_call: TRBV19
d_call: NA
clone_size: NA
j_call: TRBJ2-5
cdr3_aa: CASSLIRGGETQYF
cdr3_nt: TGTGCCAGTAGCCTGATTAGGGGCGGGGAGACCCAGTACTTC

v_call: TRBV5-1
d_call: TRBD2
clone_size: NA
j_call: TRBJ2-1
cdr3_aa: CASSLEAGISNEQFF
cdr3_nt: TGCGCCAGCAGCTTGGAAGCGGGAATAAGCAATGAGCAGTTCTTC

v_call: TRBV27
d_call: NA
clone_size: NA
j_call: TRBJ1-2
cdr3_aa: CASSLKGVGYGYTF
cdr3_nt: TGTGCCAGCAGTCTCAAAGGGGTTGGCTATGGCTACACCTTC

v_call: TRBV6-5
d_call: TRBD2
clone_size: NA
j_call: TRBJ2-7
cdr3_aa: CASSYPTGGSTYEQYF
cdr3_nt: TGTGCCAGCAGTTACCCTACTGGCGGGAGTACCTACGAGCAGTACTTC

v_call: TRBV5-1
d_call: NA
clone_size: NA
j_call: TRBJ2-7
cdr3_aa: CASSPRGVPYEQYF
cdr3_nt: TGCGCCAGCAGCCCCCGAGGGGTGCCCTACGAGCAGTACTTC

v_call: TRBV5-1
d_call: TRBD2
clone_size: few
j_call: TRBJ2-7
cdr3_aa: CASSFGAGGDEQYF
cdr3_nt: TGCGCCAGCAGCTTCGGAGCGGGAGGCGACGAGCAGTACTTC

v_call: TRBV4-3
d_call: NA
clone_size: NA
j_call: TRBJ1-5
cdr3_aa: CASSQDFLSNQPQHF
cdr3_nt: TGCGCCAGCAGCCAAGACTTCCTAAGCAATCAGCCCCAGCATTTT

v_call: TRBV6-5
d_call: NA
clone_size: NA
j_call: TRBJ1-2
cdr3_aa: CASSYGRGSRGYTF
cdr3_nt: TGTGCCAGCAGTTACGGGAGGGGTTCGCGTGGCTACACCTTC

v_call: TRBV19
d_call: NA
clone_size: NA
j_call: TRBJ2-3
cdr3_aa: CASSLAPGRDNTDTQYF
cdr3_nt: TGTGCCAGTAGTTTAGCCCCGGGGCGGGATAATACAGATACGCAGTATTTT

v_call: TRBV2
d_call: NA
clone_size: NA
j_call: TRBJ1-4
cdr3_aa: CASSEVGRGEKLFF
cdr3_nt: TGTGCCAGCAGTGAAGTGGGCAGGGGTGAAAAACTGTTTTTT

v_call: TRBV7-3
d_call: TRBD1
clone_size: NA
j_call: TRBJ1-1
cdr3_aa: CASSLEQQGKAFF
cdr3_nt: TGTGCCAGCAGCTTAGAGCAACAGGGGAAAGCTTTCTTT

v_call: TRBV7-2
d_call: NA
clone_size: NA
j_call: TRBJ1-1
cdr3_aa: CASSLLGFENTEAFF
cdr3_nt: TGTGCCAGCAGCTTACTGGGTTTCGAGAACACTGAAGCTTTCTTT

v_call: TRBV11-3
d_call: NA
clone_size: NA
j_call: TRBJ2-1
cdr3_aa: CASSPNVGNEQFF
cdr3_nt: TGTGCCAGCAGTCCCAACGTGGGGAATGAGCAGTTCTTC

v_call: TRBV14
d_call: NA
clone_size: NA
j_call: TRBJ1-2
cdr3_aa: CASSQEAPDRPFYGYTF
cdr3_nt: TGTGCCAGCAGCCAAGAGGCCCCCGACAGGCCGTTCTATGGCTACACCTTC

v_call: TRBV11-2
d_call: NA
clone_size: NA
j_call: TRBJ2-5
cdr3_aa: CASSLVLSETQYF
cdr3_nt: TGTGCCAGCAGCTTAGTTCTCTCGGAGACCCAGTACTTC

v_call: TRBV27
d_call: NA
clone_size: NA
j_call: TRBJ1-5
cdr3_aa: CASSIPQVNSNQPQHF
cdr3_nt: TGTGCCAGCAGTATACCACAGGTTAATAGCAATCAGCCCCAGCATTTT

v_call: TRBV9
d_call: NA
clone_size: NA
j_call: TRBJ2-2
cdr3_aa: CASSVGEGNTGELFF
cdr3_nt: TGTGCCAGCAGCGTAGGAGAGGGTAACACCGGGGAGCTGTTTTTT

v_call: TRBV11-2
d_call: NA
clone_size: NA
j_call: TRBJ2-7
cdr3_aa: CASSFNSGRTYEQYF
cdr3_nt: TGTGCCAGCAGCTTTAACTCGGGGCGGACCTACGAGCAGTACTTC

v_call: TRBV27
d_call: NA
clone_size: NA
j_call: TRBJ2-1
cdr3_aa: CASGGTGSFGDNEQFF
cdr3_nt: TGTGCCAGCGGTGGAACCGGGAGTTTTGGGGACAATGAGCAGTTCTTC

v_call: TRBV28
d_call: TRBD2
clone_size: NA
j_call: TRBJ2-1
cdr3_aa: CASSSSRTSGYNEQFF
cdr3_nt: TGTGCCAGCAGTTCCTCCCGGACTAGCGGCTACAATGAGCAGTTCTTC

v_call: TRBV5-5
d_call: TRBD2
clone_size: NA
j_call: TRBJ2-3
cdr3_aa: CASSRTSGSSADTQYF
cdr3_nt: TGTGCCAGCAGCCGAACTAGCGGGAGTTCCGCAGATACGCAGTATTTT

v_call: TRBV11-2
d_call: NA
clone_size: NA
j_call: TRBJ2-7
cdr3_aa: CASSWGGDTSYEQYF
cdr3_nt: TGTGCCAGCAGCTGGGGGGGGGACACTTCCTACGAGCAGTACTTC

v_call: TRBV29-1
d_call: NA
clone_size: NA
j_call: TRBJ2-2
cdr3_aa: CSAHRGWELFF
cdr3_nt: TGCAGCGCCCACCGGGGGTGGGAGCTGTTTTTT

v_call: TRBV7-3
d_call: TRBD2
clone_size: NA
j_call: TRBJ2-1
cdr3_aa: CASSPLGGASYNEQFF
cdr3_nt: TGTGCCAGCAGCCCCCTCGGGGGGGCCTCCTACAATGAGCAGTTCTTC

v_call: TRBV28
d_call: TRBD1
clone_size: NA
j_call: TRBJ2-7
cdr3_aa: CASTITGTDYEQYF
cdr3_nt: TGTGCCAGCACCATCACCGGGACAGACTACGAGCAGTACTTC

v_call: TRBV21-1
d_call: NA
clone_size: NA
j_call: TRBJ1-5
cdr3_aa: CASSKVGGPCYNQPQHF
cdr3_nt: TGTGCCAGCAGCAAAGTCGGGGGTCCCTGCTACAATCAGCCCCAGCATTTT

v_call: TRBV28
d_call: NA
clone_size: NA
j_call: TRBJ2-1
cdr3_aa: CASSLREEQFF
cdr3_nt: TGTGCCAGCAGTTTAAGGGAGGAGCAGTTCTTC

v_call: TRBV7-2
d_call: NA
clone_size: few
j_call: TRBJ1-1
cdr3_aa: CASRPGPGGEAFF
cdr3_nt: TGTGCCAGCAGGCCAGGGCCGGGGGGAGAAGCTTTCTTT

v_call: TRBV5-1
d_call: TRBD2
clone_size: NA
j_call: TRBJ2-3
cdr3_aa: CASSLNGRTDTQYF
cdr3_nt: TGCGCCAGCAGCTTAAACGGGAGGACAGATACGCAGTATTTT

v_call: TRBV27
d_call: NA
clone_size: NA
j_call: TRBJ2-3
cdr3_aa: CASSYLASDTQYF
cdr3_nt: TGTGCCAGCAGTTACCTTGCCTCAGATACGCAGTATTTT

v_call: TRBV9
d_call: NA
clone_size: NA
j_call: TRBJ2-3
cdr3_aa: CASSVVGFPDTQYF
cdr3_nt: TGTGCCAGCAGCGTAGTGGGGTTTCCAGATACGCAGTATTTT

v_call: TRBV3-1/TRBV3-2
d_call: TRBD2
clone_size: NA
j_call: TRBJ2-7
cdr3_aa: CASSPESTSGSFSYEQYF
cdr3_nt: TGTGCCAGCAGCCCAGAGTCGACTAGCGGGAGCTTCTCCTACGAGCAGTACTTC

v_call: TRBV7-9
d_call: NA
clone_size: NA
j_call: TRBJ1-2
cdr3_aa: CASSHSSVAYGYTF
cdr3_nt: TGTGCCAGCAGTCATAGTTCGGTAGCCTATGGCTACACCTTC

v_call: TRBV5-6
d_call: NA
clone_size: NA
j_call: TRBJ1-2
cdr3_aa: CASSLALGTGNYGYTF
cdr3_nt: TGTGCCAGCAGCTTGGCACTGGGGACGGGGAACTATGGCTACACCTTC

v_call: TRBV4-2
d_call: NA
clone_size: NA
j_call: TRBJ1-4
cdr3_aa: CASSRRAPANEKLFF
cdr3_nt: TGTGCCAGCAGCCGAAGGGCGCCGGCGAATGAAAAACTGTTTTTT

v_call: TRBV7-2
d_call: NA
clone_size: NA
j_call: TRBJ1-1
cdr3_aa: CASSPTIGTEAFF
cdr3_nt: TGTGCCAGCAGCCCTACGATAGGGACTGAAGCTTTCTTT

v_call: TRBV5-5
d_call: NA
clone_size: NA
j_call: TRBJ2-6
cdr3_aa: CASSSTESGANVLTF
cdr3_nt: TGTGCCAGCAGCTCCACAGAGTCTGGGGCCAACGTCCTGACTTTC